These 9 T cell receptor beta chains came from one sample sequenced in a study of CXCR4 blockade with PD-1 therapy in pancreatic cancer. Only in-frame clones appear in the TCRdb table, and some are missing; sequencing was by immunoSEQ multiplex PCR. The sample records approximately 8,900 clones, under 60% being singletons. The sample taken for sequencing was tumor tissue. These receptors were taken from a human donor with pancreatic ductal adenocarcinoma.

The chain is built from TRBV11-3 and TRBJ1-4; 9 bases align to TRBD1. CDR3 size: 16 residues. The V gene's germline CDR1 is SGHNT and CDR2 YENEEA. J was trimmed by 6 bases and V by 5 bases; bases with no gene match: 10. In nucleotides, the CDR3 is TGTGCCAGCAGCAGCGGAGGGACAGGGCGTCATGAAAAACTGTTTTTT. It specifies CASSSGGTGRHEKLFF. Using reference TRBV11-3 and TRBJ1-4 for the parts outside the CDR3, the full variable domain is EAGVVQSPRYKIIEKKQPVAFWCNPISGHNTLYWYLQNLGQGPELLIRYENEEAVDDSQLPKDRFSAERLKGVDSTLKIQPAELGDSAVYLCASSSGGTGRHEKLFFGSGTQLSVL.

The sample holds a few counts of this clone. The rearrangement uses TRBV6-8 and TRBJ2-6; 10 positions agree with TRBD1. Germline assignment: CDR1 MNHGY and CDR2 SAAAGT. CDR3 length: 17 amino acids. Germline trimming cut 7 bases from V and 2 bases from J; bases unmatched to any gene: 8. The CDR3 DNA is TGTGCCAGCAAGAGGGACAGGGGAGTACCTGGGGCCAACGTCCTGACTTTC. Translated: CASKRDRGVPGANVLTF.

This clone is deemed large. CDR3 sequence reads: CASTWDGREDTQYF. In DNA, the CDR3 is TGTGCCAGTACCTGGGACGGGCGCGAAGATACGCAGTATTTT. V and J are TRBV19 and TRBJ2-3, with D perhaps assigned TRBD1 or TRBD2 (5 bases each). The germline CDR1 and CDR2 sequences are LNHDA and SQIVND (reference sequence). V was shortened by 7 bases and J by 5 bases, with 16 bases between the two germline ends. CDR3 length: 14 residues.

The V gene is TRBV19, the J gene TRBJ1-5; D gene unclear. Per the germline V gene, CDR1 is LNHDA and CDR2 is SQIVND (reference sequence). V lost 6 bases to trimming and J lost 7 bases, with 10 bases between them. The CDR3 is 12 residues long. DNA for the CDR3: TGTGCCAGTAGCTTAGAAGCACAGCCCCAGCATTTT. Protein sequence: CASSLEAQPQHF.

The V and J genes are TRBV10-2 and TRBJ2-1; 8 bases fit TRBD2. The J segment lost 1 base and the V segment lost 5 bases, leaving 7 bases of the junction unmatched. This CDR3 is built from 16 residues. Germline-derived CDR1 and CDR2 are WSHSY and SAAADI. The CDR3: CASSTRAGGSYNEQFF. CDR3 nucleotides: TGCGCCAGCAGTACTAGGGCGGGGGGATCCTACAATGAGCAGTTCTTC.

This clone was detected a few times. The chain combines TRBV29-1 with TRBJ2-7; D is perhaps TRBD1 (6 bases). This CDR3 region has 12 residues. The germline CDR1 and CDR2 sequences are SQVTM and ANQGSEA. V was cut by 7 bases and J by 0 bases, with 10 bases left in between. The CDR3 sequence is CSARDISYEQYF. CDR3 nucleotides: TGCAGCGCCAGGGACATCTCCTACGAGCAGTACTTC.

The rearrangement joins TRBV9 to TRBJ2-7; D tentatively reads TRBD1 or TRBD2 (5 bases each). The V and J ends lost 2 bases and 3 bases respectively, with 12 bases between them. The CDR3 runs to 14 residues. CDR1 is SGDLS and CDR2 is YYNGEE in the germline V gene. Here the CDR3 DNA reads TGTGCCAGCAGCGTTCAGGACACTAGCTACGAGCAGTACTTC. This codes for CASSVQDTSYEQYF.

The chain has TRBV15 and TRBJ2-2; D unresolved. Germline V gene sequence: CDR1 LNHNV, CDR2 YYDKDF (reference sequence). Trimming took off 5 bases at V and 0 bases at J, with 10 bases between the two ends. This CDR3 is built from 15 residues. The CDR3, as DNA: TGTGCCACCAGCGGTTACCAATCGAACACCGGGGAGCTGTTTTTT. Residues: CATSGYQSNTGELFF.

This clone was picked up a small number of times. The V and J genes are TRBV1 and TRBJ2-7; the DNA was not compared with TRBD1, the D call given in the table. TRBV1 is a pseudogene segment. The CDR3 sequence is 15 residues long. In DNA, the CDR3 is TGCGCCAGCAGCCAACGCCGGACAGGGCCCCACGAGCAGTACTTC. Protein product: CASSQRRTGPHEQYF.